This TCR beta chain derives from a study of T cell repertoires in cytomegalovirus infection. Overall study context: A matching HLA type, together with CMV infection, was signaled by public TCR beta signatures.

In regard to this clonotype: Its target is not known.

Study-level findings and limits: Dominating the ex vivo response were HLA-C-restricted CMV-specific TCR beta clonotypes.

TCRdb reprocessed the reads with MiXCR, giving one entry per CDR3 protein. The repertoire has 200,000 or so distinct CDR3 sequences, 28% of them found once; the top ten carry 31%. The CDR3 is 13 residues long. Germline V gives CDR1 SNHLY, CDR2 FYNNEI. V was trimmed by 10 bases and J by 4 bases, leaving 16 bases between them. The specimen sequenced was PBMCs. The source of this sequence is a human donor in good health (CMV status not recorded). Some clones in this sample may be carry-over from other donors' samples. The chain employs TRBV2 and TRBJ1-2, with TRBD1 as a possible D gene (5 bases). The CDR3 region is CAIERGDLYGYTF. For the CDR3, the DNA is TGTGCCATCGAGAGAGGGGACCTCTATGGCTACACCTTC.